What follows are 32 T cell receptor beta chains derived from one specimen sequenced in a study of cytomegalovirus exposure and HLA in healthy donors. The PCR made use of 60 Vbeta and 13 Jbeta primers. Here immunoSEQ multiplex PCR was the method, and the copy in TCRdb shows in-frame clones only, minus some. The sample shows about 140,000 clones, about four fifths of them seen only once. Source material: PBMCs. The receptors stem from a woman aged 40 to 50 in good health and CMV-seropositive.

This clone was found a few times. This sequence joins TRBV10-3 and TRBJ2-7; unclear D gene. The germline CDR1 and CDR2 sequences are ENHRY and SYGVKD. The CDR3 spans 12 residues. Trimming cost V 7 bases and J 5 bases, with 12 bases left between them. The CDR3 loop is CAIMGMPDEQYF. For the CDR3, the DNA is TGTGCCATCATGGGCATGCCGGACGAGCAGTACTTC.

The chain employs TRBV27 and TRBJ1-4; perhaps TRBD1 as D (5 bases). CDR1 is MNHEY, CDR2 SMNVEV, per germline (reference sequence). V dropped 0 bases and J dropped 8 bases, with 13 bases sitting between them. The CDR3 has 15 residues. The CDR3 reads CASSLSPGHGEKLFF. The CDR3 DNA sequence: TGTGCCAGCAGTTTATCCCCCGGACACGGGGAAAAACTGTTTTTT.

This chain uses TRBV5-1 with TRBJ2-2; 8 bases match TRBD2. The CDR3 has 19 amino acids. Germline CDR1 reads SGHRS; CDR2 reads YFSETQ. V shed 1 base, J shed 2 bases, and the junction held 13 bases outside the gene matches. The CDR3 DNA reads TGCGCCAGCAGCTTGAGCCTCACCCTGGGACTAGACAACACCGGGGAGCTGTTTTTT. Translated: CASSLSLTLGLDNTGELFF.

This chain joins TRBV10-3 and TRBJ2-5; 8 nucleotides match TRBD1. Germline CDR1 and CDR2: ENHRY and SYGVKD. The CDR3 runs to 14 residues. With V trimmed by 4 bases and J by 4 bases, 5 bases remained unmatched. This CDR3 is CAISGQGKSETQYF. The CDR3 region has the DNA TGTGCCATCAGTGGACAGGGGAAATCAGAGACCCAGTACTTC.

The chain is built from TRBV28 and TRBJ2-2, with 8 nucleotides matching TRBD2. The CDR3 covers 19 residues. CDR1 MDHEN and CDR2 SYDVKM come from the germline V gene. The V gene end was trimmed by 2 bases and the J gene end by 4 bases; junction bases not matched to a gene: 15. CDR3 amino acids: CASSLAFTQRERRTGELFF. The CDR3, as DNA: TGTGCCAGCAGTTTAGCTTTTACCCAGCGGGAGAGACGCACCGGGGAGCTGTTTTTT.

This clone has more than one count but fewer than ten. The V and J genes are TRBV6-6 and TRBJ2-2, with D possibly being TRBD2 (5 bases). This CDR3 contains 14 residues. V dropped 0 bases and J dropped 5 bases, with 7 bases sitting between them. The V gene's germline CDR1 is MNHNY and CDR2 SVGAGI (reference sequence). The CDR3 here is CASSYSSGTGELFF. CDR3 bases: TGTGCCAGCAGTTACTCCTCGGGGACCGGGGAGCTGTTTTTT.

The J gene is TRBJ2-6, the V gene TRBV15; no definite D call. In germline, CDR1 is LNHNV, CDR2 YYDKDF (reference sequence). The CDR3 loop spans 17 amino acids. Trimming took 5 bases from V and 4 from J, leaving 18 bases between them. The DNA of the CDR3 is TGTGCCACCAGCCCTCCCCCACAGTGGGCCGGGGCCAACGTCCTGACTTTC. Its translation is CATSPPPQWAGANVLTF.

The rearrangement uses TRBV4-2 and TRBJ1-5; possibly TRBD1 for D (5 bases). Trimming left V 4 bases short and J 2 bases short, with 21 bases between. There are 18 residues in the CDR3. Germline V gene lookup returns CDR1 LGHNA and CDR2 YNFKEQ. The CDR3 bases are TGTGCCAGCAGCCCTTGGGGTTGGGGGGTGCCTGGCAATCAGCCCCAGCATTTT. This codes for CASSPWGWGVPGNQPQHF.

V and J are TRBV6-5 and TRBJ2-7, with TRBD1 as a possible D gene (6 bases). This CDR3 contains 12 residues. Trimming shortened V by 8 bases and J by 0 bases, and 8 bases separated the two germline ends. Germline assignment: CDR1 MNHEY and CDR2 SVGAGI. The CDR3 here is CASRQASYEQYF. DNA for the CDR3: TGTGCCAGCCGACAGGCCTCCTACGAGCAGTACTTC.

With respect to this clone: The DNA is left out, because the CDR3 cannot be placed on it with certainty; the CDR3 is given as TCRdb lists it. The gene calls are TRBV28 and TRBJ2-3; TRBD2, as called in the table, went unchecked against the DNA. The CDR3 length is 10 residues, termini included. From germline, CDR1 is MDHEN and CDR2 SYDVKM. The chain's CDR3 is CATVAGGSYF.

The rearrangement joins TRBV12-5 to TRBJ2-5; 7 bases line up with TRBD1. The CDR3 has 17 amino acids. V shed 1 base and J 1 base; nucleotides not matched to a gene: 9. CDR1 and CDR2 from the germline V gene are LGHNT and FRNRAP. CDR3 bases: TGTGCTAGTGGTTTGGACAGGGGTGATCCCACCCAAGAGACCCAGTACTTC. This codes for CASGLDRGDPTQETQYF.

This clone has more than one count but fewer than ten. The CDR3 region has the DNA TGTGCCAGCAGCCAGGGGACAGACTATTCACCCCTCCACTTT. This translates into CASSQGTDYSPLHF. The chain combines TRBV5-4 with TRBJ1-6; 7 bases are shared with TRBD1. The V and J ends lost 4 bases and 8 bases, in that order; junction bases with no gene match: 6. CDR1 and CDR2 (germline): SGHNT, YYREEE (reference sequence). The CDR3 runs to 14 residues.

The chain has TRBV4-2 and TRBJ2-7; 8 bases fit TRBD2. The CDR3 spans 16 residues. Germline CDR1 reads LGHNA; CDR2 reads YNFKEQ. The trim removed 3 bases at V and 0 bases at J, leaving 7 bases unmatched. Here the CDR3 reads CASSQGAGASSYEQYF. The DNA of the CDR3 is TGTGCCAGCAGCCAGGGAGCGGGGGCCAGCTCCTACGAGCAGTACTTC.

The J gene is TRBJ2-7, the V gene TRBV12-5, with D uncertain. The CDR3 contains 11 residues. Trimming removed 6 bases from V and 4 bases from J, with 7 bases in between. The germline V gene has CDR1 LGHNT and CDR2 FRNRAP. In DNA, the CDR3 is TGTGCTAGTGGCCTTGCGTACGAGCAGTACTTC. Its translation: CASGLAYEQYF.

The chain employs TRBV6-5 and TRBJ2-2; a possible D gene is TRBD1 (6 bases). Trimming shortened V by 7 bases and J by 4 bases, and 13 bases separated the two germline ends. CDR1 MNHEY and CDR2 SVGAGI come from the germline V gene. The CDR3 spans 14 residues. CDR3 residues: CASTAGVGTGELFF. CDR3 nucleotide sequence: TGTGCCAGCACCGCAGGGGTCGGCACCGGGGAGCTGTTTTTT.

Written as DNA, the CDR3 is TGTGCCAGCTCACCACCGTATCTCTACAATGAGCAGTTCTTC. This encodes CASSPPYLYNEQFF. V and J are TRBV18 and TRBJ2-1; D gene ambiguous. The V gene lost 0 bases and the J gene lost 3 bases, with 6 bases spanning the gap. Germline V CDR1 and CDR2: KGHSH, LQKENI. The CDR3 is made up of 14 amino acids.

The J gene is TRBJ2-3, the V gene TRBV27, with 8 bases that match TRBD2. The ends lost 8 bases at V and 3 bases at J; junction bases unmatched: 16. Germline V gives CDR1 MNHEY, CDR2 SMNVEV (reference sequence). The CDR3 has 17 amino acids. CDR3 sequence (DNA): TGTGCCAGCTCACTAGCGGACCGGGGATCGGCAACAGATACGCAGTATTTT. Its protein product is CASSLADRGSATDTQYF.

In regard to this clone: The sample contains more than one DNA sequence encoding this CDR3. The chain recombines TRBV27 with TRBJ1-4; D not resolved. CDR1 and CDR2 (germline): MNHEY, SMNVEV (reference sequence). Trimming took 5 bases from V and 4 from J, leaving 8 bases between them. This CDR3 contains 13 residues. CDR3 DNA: TGTGCCAGCAGTGTAGGCGGTAATGAAAAACTGTTTTTT. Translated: CASSVGGNEKLFF.

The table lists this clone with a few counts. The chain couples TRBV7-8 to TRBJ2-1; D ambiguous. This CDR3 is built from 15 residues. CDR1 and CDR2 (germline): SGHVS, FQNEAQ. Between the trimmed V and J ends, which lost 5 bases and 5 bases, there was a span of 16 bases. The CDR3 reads CASSPTETPHNEQFF. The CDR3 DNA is TGTGCCAGCAGCCCGACCGAGACACCACACAATGAGCAGTTCTTC.

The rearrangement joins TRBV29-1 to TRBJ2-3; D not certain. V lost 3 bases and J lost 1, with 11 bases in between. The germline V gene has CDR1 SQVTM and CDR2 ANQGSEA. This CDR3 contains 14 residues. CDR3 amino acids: CSVDLYVGTDTQYF. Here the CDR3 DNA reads TGCAGCGTTGATCTCTACGTCGGCACAGATACGCAGTATTTT.

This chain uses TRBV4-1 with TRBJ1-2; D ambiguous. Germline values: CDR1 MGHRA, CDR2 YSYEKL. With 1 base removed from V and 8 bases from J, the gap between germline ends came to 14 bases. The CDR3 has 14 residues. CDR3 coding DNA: TGCGCCAGCAGCCAAGGAACGGTAAGCGGGGGCTACACCTTC. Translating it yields CASSQGTVSGGYTF.

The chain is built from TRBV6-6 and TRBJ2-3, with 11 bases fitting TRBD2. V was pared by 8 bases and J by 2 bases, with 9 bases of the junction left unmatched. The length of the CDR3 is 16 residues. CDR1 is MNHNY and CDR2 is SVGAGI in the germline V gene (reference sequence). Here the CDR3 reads CASGGGTSGTTDTQYF. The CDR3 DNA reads TGTGCCAGCGGTGGGGGGACTAGCGGTACCACAGATACGCAGTATTTT.

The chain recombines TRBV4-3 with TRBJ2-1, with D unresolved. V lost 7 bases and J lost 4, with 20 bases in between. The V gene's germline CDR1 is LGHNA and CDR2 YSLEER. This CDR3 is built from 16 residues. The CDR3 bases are TGCGCCAGCACCGCCTCAGCGTCCGTGCCGTACAATGAGCAGTTCTTC. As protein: CASTASASVPYNEQFF.

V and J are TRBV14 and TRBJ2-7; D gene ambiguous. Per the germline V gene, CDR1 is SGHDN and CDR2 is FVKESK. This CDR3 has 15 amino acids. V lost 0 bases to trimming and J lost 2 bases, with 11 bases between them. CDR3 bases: TGTGCCAGCAGCCAAGATTCCGACAACACCTACGAGCAGTACTTC. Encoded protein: CASSQDSDNTYEQYF. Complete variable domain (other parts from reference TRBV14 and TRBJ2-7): EAGVTQFPSHSVIEKGQTVTLRCDPISGHDNLYWYRRVMGKEIKFLLHFVKESKQDESGMPNNRFLAERTGGTYSTLKVQPAELEDSGVYFCASSQDSDNTYEQYFGPGTRLTVT.

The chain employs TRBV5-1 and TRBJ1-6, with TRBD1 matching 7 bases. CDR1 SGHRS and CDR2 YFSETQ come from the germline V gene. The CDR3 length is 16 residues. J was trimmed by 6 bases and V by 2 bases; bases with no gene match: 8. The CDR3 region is CASSLAPGQSNSPLHF. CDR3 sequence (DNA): TGCGCCAGCAGCTTAGCTCCGGGACAGTCTAATTCACCCCTCCACTTT.

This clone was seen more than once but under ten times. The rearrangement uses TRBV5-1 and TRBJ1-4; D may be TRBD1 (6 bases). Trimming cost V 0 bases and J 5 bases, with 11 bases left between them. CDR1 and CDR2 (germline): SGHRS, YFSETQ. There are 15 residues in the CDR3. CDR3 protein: CASSLAPQGNEKLFF. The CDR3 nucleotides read TGCGCCAGCAGCTTGGCCCCACAGGGAAATGAAAAACTGTTTTTT.

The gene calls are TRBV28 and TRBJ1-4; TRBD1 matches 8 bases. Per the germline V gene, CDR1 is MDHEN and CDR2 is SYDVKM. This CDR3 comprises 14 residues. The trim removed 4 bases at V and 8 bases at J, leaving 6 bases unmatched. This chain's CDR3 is CASSSRTGNEKLFF. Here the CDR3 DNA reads TGTGCCAGCAGTTCAAGGACAGGGAACGAAAAACTGTTTTTT.

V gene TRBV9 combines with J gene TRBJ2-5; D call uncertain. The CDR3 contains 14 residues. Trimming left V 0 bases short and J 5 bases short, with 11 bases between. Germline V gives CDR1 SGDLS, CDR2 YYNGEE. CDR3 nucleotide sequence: TGTGCCAGCAGCGTAGCTCCGACCGGGGAGACCCAGTACTTC. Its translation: CASSVAPTGETQYF.

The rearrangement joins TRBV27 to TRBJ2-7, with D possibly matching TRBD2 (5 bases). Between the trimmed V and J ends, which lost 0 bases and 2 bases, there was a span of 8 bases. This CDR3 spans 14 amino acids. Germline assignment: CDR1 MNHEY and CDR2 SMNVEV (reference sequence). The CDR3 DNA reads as TGTGCCAGCAGTTTATCGAGGGCACCCTACGAGCAGTACTTC. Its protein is CASSLSRAPYEQYF.

The CDR3 spells CASSYLAGAGDTQYF. CDR3 bases: TGTGCCAGCAGTTACCTAGCGGGGGCGGGGGATACGCAGTATTTT. The chain uses TRBV6-5 and TRBJ2-3; 10 positions agree with TRBD2. This CDR3 region has 15 residues. CDR1 and CDR2 (germline): MNHEY, SVGAGI. Losses at the gene ends were 2 bases for V and 6 bases for J; bases not matched to a gene: 5.

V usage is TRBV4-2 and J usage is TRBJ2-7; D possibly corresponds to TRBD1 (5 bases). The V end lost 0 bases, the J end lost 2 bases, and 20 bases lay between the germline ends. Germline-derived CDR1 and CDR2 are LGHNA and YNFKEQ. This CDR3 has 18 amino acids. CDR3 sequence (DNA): TGTGCCAGCAGCCAAGATAGTCTTGGCAACAGGTGGGCCTACGAGCAGTACTTC. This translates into CASSQDSLGNRWAYEQYF.

The chain's CDR3 is CASNGLVEQFF. For the CDR3, the DNA is TGTGCCAGCAACGGACTAGTCGAGCAGTTCTTC. The chain uses TRBV2 and TRBJ2-1; 7 nucleotides match TRBD2. The CDR3 extends over 11 amino acids. Looked up from germline, CDR1 is SNHLY and CDR2 is FYNNEI. J gave up 10 bases and V 7 bases, and 4 bases lay outside the gene matches.